These T cell receptor beta chains were read from a single sample in a study of T cells after yellow fever vaccination. TCRdb redid the calling of the 5' RACE reads with MiXCR, one entry per CDR3 protein. The sample records around 200,000 distinct CDR3 sequences, approximately 11% being singletons. This specimen consisted of CD8+ T cells sorted from PBMCs, obtained 15 days after the yellow fever booster vaccination. The receptors derive from a man younger than 35 who received the YFV17D yellow fever vaccine. Each CDR3 is given with its conserved first and last residue. The D gene is left open where the match is weak. Expanded clones are given a class, and other clones once, few, many or no size at all.

v_call	clone_size	d_call	j_call	cdr3_aa	cdr3_nt
TRBV12-3/TRBV12-4	NA	NA	TRBJ1-2	CASSLGGFDGYTF	TGTGCCAGCAGTCTAGGAGGGTTTGATGGCTACACCTTC
TRBV3-1	many	TRBD1	TRBJ2-4	CASSQEDRAGNIQYF	TGTGCCAGCAGCCAAGAGGACAGGGCGGGGAACATTCAGTACTTC
TRBV9	few	NA	TRBJ2-2	CASSVNRAPATGELFF	TGTGCCAGCAGCGTAAATCGCGCCCCTGCCACCGGGGAGCTGTTTTTT
TRBV4-1	NA	TRBD1	TRBJ1-1	CASSQVPGGGTEAFF	TGCGCCAGCAGCCAAGTCCCAGGGGGTGGCACTGAAGCTTTCTTT
TRBV13	NA	NA	TRBJ2-5	CASSPPREETQYF	TGTGCCAGCAGCCCCCCCCGGGAAGAGACCCAGTACTTC
TRBV4-1	NA	NA	TRBJ2-7	CASSATGYEQYF	TGCGCCAGCAGCGCCACCGGGTACGAGCAGTACTTC
TRBV7-3	NA	TRBD1	TRBJ2-5	CASSMNAGQEETQYF	TGTGCCAGCAGCATGAACGCGGGACAGGAAGAGACCCAGTACTTC
TRBV7-6	NA	TRBD2	TRBJ2-2	CASSPTSGGGGELFF	TGTGCCAGCAGCCCGACTAGCGGGGGAGGCGGGGAGCTGTTTTTT
TRBV29-1	NA	NA	TRBJ2-1	CSVGLYGNEQFF	TGCAGCGTTGGGTTATACGGCAATGAGCAGTTCTTC
TRBV14	few	TRBD1	TRBJ2-2	CASSPIPGGLGTGELFF	TGTGCCAGCAGCCCAATTCCAGGGGGCCTAGGAACCGGGGAGCTGTTTTTT
TRBV7-9	few	TRBD2	TRBJ2-1	CASRRGSSGGQSHYNEQFF	TGTGCCAGCAGGAGGGGTTCTAGCGGGGGACAATCTCACTACAATGAGCAGTTCTTC
TRBV5-1	NA	NA	TRBJ2-2	CASSLGRPSGELFF	TGCGCCAGCAGCTTAGGGCGCCCATCCGGGGAGCTGTTTTTT
TRBV7-9	few	NA	TRBJ2-3	CASSLEVRPGTDTQYF	TGTGCCAGCAGCTTAGAGGTCAGGCCGGGCACAGATACGCAGTATTTT
TRBV4-3	few	NA	TRBJ2-3	CASSQDGGLRTDTQYF	TGCGCCAGCAGCCAAGATGGCGGGCTTCGCACAGATACGCAGTATTTT
TRBV5-6	few	TRBD2	TRBJ2-3	CASSLAIGGSWTDTQYF	TGTGCCAGCAGCTTGGCTATCGGGGGGAGTTGGACAGATACGCAGTATTTT
TRBV6-2/TRBV6-3	many	TRBD1	TRBJ2-5	CASSQTDRGAWETQYF	TGTGCCAGCAGTCAGACGGACAGGGGTGCGTGGGAGACCCAGTACTTC
TRBV7-2	NA	NA	TRBJ1-4	CASSLGVANEKLFF	TGTGCCAGCAGCTTAGGGGTGGCTAATGAAAAACTGTTTTTT
TRBV9	once	TRBD2	TRBJ2-1	CASSPPGGENYNEQFF	TGTGCCAGCAGCCCGCCTGGGGGGGAGAACTACAATGAGCAGTTCTTC
TRBV7-8	many	NA	TRBJ1-1	CASSLATVEAFF	TGTGCCAGCAGCTTAGCGACGGTTGAAGCTTTCTTT
TRBV4-3	NA	NA	TRBJ2-2	CASSQGYEATGELFF	TGCGCCAGCAGCCAAGGGTACGAGGCTACCGGGGAGCTGTTTTTT
TRBV7-2	NA	NA	TRBJ1-4	CASSFGYNEKLFF	TGTGCCAGCAGCTTCGGTTATAATGAAAAACTGTTTTTT
TRBV10-3	NA	TRBD1	TRBJ2-7	CASGTRDRGYEQYF	TGTGCCAGCGGCACCCGGGACAGGGGGTACGAGCAGTACTTC
TRBV6-1	few	NA	TRBJ2-1	CASSDGLNEQFF	TGTGCCAGCAGTGATGGGTTAAATGAGCAGTTCTTC
TRBV27	few	TRBD1	TRBJ1-1	CASRGQGANTEAFF	TGTGCCAGCAGGGGACAGGGGGCTAACACTGAAGCTTTCTTT
TRBV6-6	few	TRBD1	TRBJ2-7	CASSPGRDRASYEQYF	TGTGCCAGCAGCCCGGGAAGGGACAGGGCCTCCTACGAGCAGTACTTC
TRBV28	few	NA	TRBJ2-3	CASSPPRWSYIDTQYF	TGTGCCAGCAGTCCCCCCCGGTGGTCCTACATAGATACGCAGTATTTT
TRBV4-1	many	TRBD2	TRBJ2-7	CASSQETSGSYEQYF	TGCGCCAGCAGCCAAGAAACTAGCGGGAGCTACGAGCAGTACTTC
TRBV4-1	many	NA	TRBJ2-3	CASSQATTGLDTQYF	TGCGCCAGCAGCCAAGCTACGACAGGCCTAGATACGCAGTATTTT
TRBV6-5	few	NA	TRBJ1-4	CASSEVLGAANEKLFF	TGTGCCAGCAGTGAGGTTTTGGGGGCGGCTAATGAAAAACTGTTTTTT
TRBV6-5	few	NA	TRBJ2-5	CASSYSADETQYF	TGTGCCAGCAGTTACTCCGCCGACGAGACCCAGTACTTC
TRBV30	NA	NA	TRBJ2-3	CACPQNPRTDTQYF	TGTGCCTGCCCACAGAACCCCAGAACAGATACGCAGTATTTT
TRBV19	NA	NA	TRBJ2-1	CASSIDLGEQFF	TGTGCCAGTAGTATAGATCTCGGTGAGCAGTTCTTC
TRBV29-1	few	TRBD2	TRBJ2-5	CSVVGLAVETQYF	TGCAGCGTTGTAGGACTAGCGGTGGAGACCCAGTACTTC
TRBV4-3	many	NA	TRBJ2-2	CASSYGGGRNTGELFF	TGCGCCAGCAGCTACGGAGGGGGGAGGAACACCGGGGAGCTGTTTTTT
TRBV29-1	many	TRBD2	TRBJ2-5	CSVELGIAGGREPQETQYF	TGCAGCGTTGAACTGGGGATAGCGGGGGGGCGAGAGCCCCAAGAGACCCAGTACTTC
TRBV6-2/TRBV6-3	many	NA	TRBJ2-2	CASIAGHRNTGELFF	TGTGCCAGCATTGCTGGACACCGGAACACCGGGGAGCTGTTTTTT
TRBV15	NA	TRBD2	TRBJ2-1	CATSIPSGLADNEQFF	TGTGCCACCAGCATCCCTTCCGGACTAGCGGACAATGAGCAGTTCTTC
TRBV12-3/TRBV12-4	few	NA	TRBJ2-5	CASTNDRKETQYF	TGTGCCAGCACTAATGACAGGAAAGAGACCCAGTACTTC
TRBV9	few	NA	TRBJ1-4	CASSDGSDEKLFF	TGTGCCAGCAGCGACGGCAGTGACGAAAAACTGTTTTTT
TRBV6-5	few	NA	TRBJ2-7	CASRTTGDEQYF	TGTGCCAGCAGAACGACAGGCGACGAGCAGTACTTC
TRBV4-1	NA	NA	TRBJ2-3	CASSSRGTTDTQYF	TGCGCCAGCAGCTCCCGAGGGACCACAGATACGCAGTATTTT
TRBV11-1	few	TRBD2	TRBJ2-1	CASSLSRGLAGAWNEQFF	TGTGCCAGCAGCTTATCCCGGGGACTAGCGGGGGCGTGGAATGAGCAGTTCTTC
TRBV29-1	few	NA	TRBJ2-5	CSVGKLGTPQETQYF	TGCAGCGTGGGAAAGTTAGGGACGCCGCAAGAGACCCAGTACTTC
TRBV7-9	few	NA	TRBJ2-3	CASRILGGEDSTDTQYF	TGTGCCAGCAGGATCCTGGGAGGAGAAGATAGCACAGATACGCAGTATTTT
TRBV14	NA	NA	TRBJ1-6	CASSQVDSYSPLHF	TGTGCCAGCAGCCAAGTTGACAGCTATTCACCCCTCCACTTT
TRBV7-9	few	TRBD2	TRBJ2-1	CASSLVRLAGDEQFF	TGTGCCAGCAGCTTAGTACGGCTAGCGGGGGACGAGCAGTTCTTC